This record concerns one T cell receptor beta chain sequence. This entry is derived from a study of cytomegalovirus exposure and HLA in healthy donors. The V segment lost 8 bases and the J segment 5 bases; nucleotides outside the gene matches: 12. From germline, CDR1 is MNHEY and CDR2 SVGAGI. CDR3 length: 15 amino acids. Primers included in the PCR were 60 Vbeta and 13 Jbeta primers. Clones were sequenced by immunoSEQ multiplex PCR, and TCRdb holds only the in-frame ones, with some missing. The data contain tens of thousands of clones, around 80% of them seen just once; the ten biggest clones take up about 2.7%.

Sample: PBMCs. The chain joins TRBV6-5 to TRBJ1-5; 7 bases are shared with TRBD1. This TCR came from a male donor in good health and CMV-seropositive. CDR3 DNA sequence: TGTGCCAGCCAATCCGTGGGGGACAGAGATCAGCCCCAGCATTTT. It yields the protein CASQSVGDRDQPQHF.